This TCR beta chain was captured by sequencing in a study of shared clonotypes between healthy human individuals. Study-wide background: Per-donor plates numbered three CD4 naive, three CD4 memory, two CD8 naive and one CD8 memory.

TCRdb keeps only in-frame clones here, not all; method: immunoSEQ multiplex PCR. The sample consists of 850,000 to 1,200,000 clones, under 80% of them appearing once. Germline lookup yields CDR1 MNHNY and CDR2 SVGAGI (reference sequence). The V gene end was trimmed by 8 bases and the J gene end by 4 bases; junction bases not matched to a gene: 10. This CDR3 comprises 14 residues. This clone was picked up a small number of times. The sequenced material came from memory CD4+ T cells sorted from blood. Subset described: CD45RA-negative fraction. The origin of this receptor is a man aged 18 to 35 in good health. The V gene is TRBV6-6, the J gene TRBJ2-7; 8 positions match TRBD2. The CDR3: CASGPGGDIYEQYF. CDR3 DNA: TGTGCCAGCGGGCCGGGAGGGGATATATACGAGCAGTACTTC.